A selection of T cell receptor beta chains follows, all from one sample in a study of regulatory T cells in long-lasting Graves disease. TCRdb used MiXCR to reprocess the multiplex PCR reads, holding one entry per CDR3 protein. The sample contains about 530,000 distinct CDR3 sequences, roughly 16% of which appear only once. This sample was also put to use in a study of T cells in Graves' hyperthyroidism and ophthalmopathy.

The source was peripheral blood mononuclear cells (PBMCs), collected at new diagnosis, from a patient treated with antithyroid drugs. These TCRs come from a woman aged 40 to 65 with Graves disease. Both conserved end residues are part of each CDR3. A D gene is named only where the DNA matches it firmly. Rows may omit the clone size; those that give it use once, few, many or a size class.

V gene	J gene	clone size	D gene	CDR3 DNA	CDR3 protein
TRBV6-5	TRBJ1-2	many	NA	TGTGCCAGCAGTTACTCAGGGACAACTAACTATGGCTACACCTTC	CASSYSGTTNYGYTF
TRBV28	TRBJ1-1	many	NA	TGTGCCAGCAGGGCGGAAGCAGGGATGGGCACTGAAGCTTTCTTT	CASRAEAGMGTEAFF
TRBV6-1	TRBJ2-7	many	TRBD2	TGTGCCATCACTCAAGGACTAGCGGGGGCCTACGAGCAGTACTTC	CAITQGLAGAYEQYF
TRBV2	TRBJ1-5	many	TRBD1	TGTGCCAGCAGCCTTACAGGGGGCGAAAATCAGCCCCAGCATTTT	CASSLTGGENQPQHF
TRBV20-1	TRBJ2-3	many	NA	TGCAGTGCAAAATCAGATACGCAGTATTTT	CSAKSDTQYF
TRBV12-3/TRBV12-4	TRBJ1-1	many	NA	TGTGCCAGCAGCGCCGAAACAGGACACCATAACACTGAAGCTTTCTTT	CASSAETGHHNTEAFF
TRBV5-1	TRBJ2-2	NA	TRBD2	TGCGCCACCTCAGGAAAGAGCGGGGACACCGGGGAGCTGTTTTTT	CATSGKSGDTGELFF
TRBV6-5	TRBJ1-1	NA	NA	TGTGCCAGCAGTTACCTTCAAGGAACTGAAGCTTTCTTT	CASSYLQGTEAFF
TRBV28	TRBJ1-4	many	NA	TGTGCCAGCAATCCTTCCGGGGACATGAGCGAAAAACTGTTTTTT	CASNPSGDMSEKLFF
TRBV6-2/TRBV6-3	TRBJ2-5	few	TRBD1	TGTGCCAGCAGTGAAGTCGGCAGGGGGCCTCAAGAGACCCAGTACTTC	CASSEVGRGPQETQYF
TRBV19	TRBJ2-1	NA	TRBD2	TGTGCCAGTAGTATTAGCGCTAGCGGGGGTTCCTACAATGAGCAGTTCTTC	CASSISASGGSYNEQFF
TRBV28	TRBJ2-7	many	TRBD2	TGTGCCAGCAGGCGTACTAGCGGGGGGAACTACGAGCAGTACTTC	CASRRTSGGNYEQYF
TRBV19	TRBJ1-1	NA	NA	TGTGCCAGTAGTATACGGTGGGCAAAAGTCACTGAAGCTTTCTTT	CASSIRWAKVTEAFF
TRBV3-1	TRBJ1-5	many	NA	TGTGCCAGCAGCCAAGGAGGGGGGGGTCAGCCCCAGCATTTT	CASSQGGGGQPQHF
TRBV20-1	TRBJ2-7	many	NA	TGCAGTGCTAGGGGGGAGTTGACTTCCGACTCCTACGAGCAGTACTTC	CSARGELTSDSYEQYF
TRBV7-6	TRBJ2-3	many	NA	TGTGCCAGCAGCGACCGAAGGGGGGGGGATACGCAGTATTTT	CASSDRRGGDTQYF
TRBV2	TRBJ1-5	many	NA	TGTGCCAGCAGTGAAATGGCCCCACCTCCCAATCAGCCCCAGCATTTT	CASSEMAPPPNQPQHF